This is a list of T cell receptor beta chains from one sample in a study of blood T cell repertoires in COVID-19. Only in-frame clones appear in the TCRdb table, and some are missing; sequencing was by immunoSEQ multiplex PCR. Among about 150,000 clones listed, around 84% were seen once. Sample: peripheral blood. The receptors were gathered from a middle-aged man with active or convalescent COVID-19. Both conserved end residues are part of each CDR3. D genes are given only for firm matches. Size is omitted from some rows. Given values are once, few, many or a class for expanded clones.

V gene,J gene,D gene,clone size,CDR3 protein,CDR3 DNA
TRBV5-1,TRBJ2-7,TRBD1,once,CASSLAGQGAREQYF,TGCGCCAGCAGCTTGGCCGGACAGGGGGCTCGAGAGCAGTACTTC
TRBV7-9,TRBJ1-2,TRBD1,-,CASSLGLGTANYGYTF,TGTGCCAGCAGCTTGGGACTAGGGACAGCTAACTATGGCTACACCTTC
TRBV29-1,TRBJ1-4,TRBD1,-,CSARQGAGKLFF,TGCAGCGCCCGACAGGGGGCAGGAAAACTGTTTTTT
TRBV7-2,TRBJ2-1,-,-,CASNDPGTAYNEQFF,TGTGCCAGCAACGACCCCGGGACTGCCTACAATGAGCAGTTCTTC
TRBV27,TRBJ1-5,-,-,CASGGDGSNQPQHF,TGTGCCAGCGGGGGGGACGGAAGCAATCAGCCCCAGCATTTT
TRBV2,TRBJ1-1,-,-,CASSEDSGGTEAFF,TGTGCCAGCAGTGAGGATTCGGGGGGGACTGAAGCTTTCTTT
TRBV6-6,TRBJ2-3,TRBD2,-,CASSPSLAGLPSTDTQYF,TGTGCCAGCAGTCCCTCACTAGCGGGGTTACCTAGCACAGATACGCAGTATTTT
TRBV5-1,TRBJ1-2,TRBD1,-,CASSLGWGQEFSGYTF,TGCGCCAGCAGCTTGGGCTGGGGACAGGAGTTTTCGGGCTACACCTTC
TRBV29-1,TRBJ1-2,TRBD1,-,CSDLGTGDGYTF,TGCAGCGACCTAGGGACAGGGGATGGCTACACCTTC
TRBV28,TRBJ1-5,-,-,CASRLQGDQPQHF,TGTGCCAGCAGACTACAAGGAGATCAGCCCCAGCATTTT
TRBV19,TRBJ2-2,-,-,CASSVLTRRTGELFF,TGTGCCAGTAGTGTCCTAACAAGGCGGACCGGGGAGCTGTTTTTT
TRBV30,TRBJ2-7,-,-,CAWTSPAPGSYEQYF,TGTGCCTGGACCTCTCCGGCCCCGGGTTCCTACGAGCAGTACTTC
TRBV6-1,TRBJ2-3,-,-,CASSDLGGGKDTQYF,TGTGCCAGCAGTGATCTGGGAGGTGGGAAAGATACGCAGTATTTT
TRBV5-1,TRBJ2-7,-,-,CASSLGVRGTYEQYF,TGCGCCAGCAGCTTGGGAGTCCGCGGGACCTACGAGCAGTACTTC
TRBV28,TRBJ2-3,-,-,CASSLSQGGDTQYF,TGTGCCAGCAGTTTGAGCCAGGGGGGAGATACGCAGTATTTT
TRBV4-2,TRBJ2-3,-,-,CASSQETGSGSDTQYF,TGTGCCAGCAGCCAAGAGACGGGGAGTGGGTCAGATACGCAGTATTTT
TRBV3-1/TRBV3-2,TRBJ2-7,TRBD1,-,CASSQEGTGAKGCQVCHYEQYF,TGTGCCAGCAGCCAAGAAGGGACAGGGGCGAAAGGCTGTCAGGTCTGTCACTACGAGCAGTACTTC
TRBV29-1,TRBJ2-6,-,few,CSVITGLGANVLTF,TGCAGCGTTATAACAGGGCTGGGGGCCAACGTCCTGACTTTC
TRBV6-5,TRBJ2-1,TRBD2,-,CASWGLAGSYNEQFF,TGTGCCTCGTGGGGACTAGCGGGATCTTACAATGAGCAGTTCTTC
TRBV9,TRBJ2-7,TRBD1,-,CASSVGSTRGYEQYF,TGTGCCAGCAGCGTAGGGAGCACCAGGGGGTACGAGCAGTACTTC